Below, one T cell receptor beta chain is given with its context. CDR1 and CDR2 from the germline V gene are MNHNY and SVGAGI (reference sequence). This CDR3 is 16 amino acids long. The V and J ends lost 0 bases and 8 bases respectively, with 16 bases between them. This record comes from a study of blood T cell repertoires in COVID-19. Using immunoSEQ multiplex PCR, the repertoire was profiled, and TCRdb retains in-frame clones only, with some absent. The sample holds some 150,000 clones, approximately 90% seen once. Specimen: peripheral blood. The chain employs TRBV6-6 and TRBJ1-4; D might be TRBD1 (5 bases). This receptor was taken from a woman in her sixties or seventies with acute or convalescent COVID-19. DNA for the CDR3: TGTGCCAGCAGTTACTCGATATATCAGGGTGACGAAAAACTGTTTTTT. It translates to CASSYSIYQGDEKLFF.